The T cell receptor (beta chain) described here comes from a study of shared clonotypes between healthy human individuals. Study findings and constraints: The authors expected sequencing depth to affect clonotype sharing among donors.

Points on this clone: Its matching antigen is unknown.

Approximately 30,000 T cell genomes (around 0.2 ug DNA) went into each sorted-subset replicate. TCRdb's table, derived via immunoSEQ multiplex PCR, lists solely in-frame clones and lacks some. The sample lists about 2 million clones; roughly 95% were seen once. J was trimmed by 5 bases and V by 7 bases; bases with no gene match: 5. In germline, CDR1 is MNHEY, CDR2 SMNVEV (reference sequence). This CDR3 has 14 amino acids. Selected positively for CCR7 and CD45RO-negative, naive CD8 cells excluded terminally differentiated effector memory CD45RA+ cells. J is TRBJ2-5 and V is TRBV27, with TRBD2 matching 12 bases. The receptor's source is a man aged 18-30 years in good health. Material: naive CD8+ T cells sorted from blood. The CDR3 here is CASKGLAGYETQYF. Written as DNA, the CDR3 is TGTGCCAGCAAGGGACTAGCGGGTTATGAGACCCAGTACTTC.